These 15 T cell receptor beta chains originate from one sample sequenced in a study of beta chain features in type 1 diabetes. As every portion of the isolated RNA was reverse transcribed, the sequencing read expressed TCRB transcripts. Sequenced by immunoSEQ multiplex PCR; TCRdb stores in-frame clones only, minus some. Of roughly 450,000 clones in the sample, over 9.5% were seen once. The sequencing sample was made of naive CD4+ T cells from blood. The receptors were sampled from a woman aged 18-29 years in good health.

This clone was seen a few times. The V gene is TRBV6-5, the J gene TRBJ1-3; no clear D gene. The CDR3 is 14 amino acids. Germline-derived CDR1 and CDR2 are MNHEY and SVGAGI. The germline V and J ends were trimmed by 2 bases and 0 bases, with 5 bases remaining between them. CDR3 sequence: CASSYGNSGNTIYF. CDR3 bases: TGTGCCAGCAGTTACGGGAACTCTGGAAACACCATATATTTT.

V usage is TRBV19 and J usage is TRBJ2-3; D may be TRBD1 (6 bases). Germline CDR1 reads LNHDA; CDR2 reads SQIVND (reference sequence). With 5 bases removed from V and 0 bases from J, the gap between germline ends came to 15 bases. The CDR3 consists of 16 residues. The CDR3 is CASSPRGGVSTDTQYF. The CDR3 DNA reads as TGTGCCAGTAGTCCCCGAGGGGGAGTGAGCACAGATACGCAGTATTTT.

This clone came up a few times. V usage is TRBV7-2 and J usage is TRBJ2-5, with 12 bases aligning to TRBD2. This CDR3 region has 16 residues. Germline V gives CDR1 SGHTA, CDR2 FQGNSA. Unmatched junction bases numbered 9, after V lost 4 bases and J lost 6 bases. The CDR3 coding sequence is TGTGCCAGCAGCTCGGGACTAGCGGGCCTACGGAAGACCCAGTACTTC. It specifies CASSSGLAGLRKTQYF.

This chain uses TRBV15 with TRBJ2-7; D perhaps matches TRBD1 (6 bases). V gave up 5 bases and J gave up 2 bases, with 19 bases separating them. The CDR3 is made up of 16 amino acids. CDR1 and CDR2 (germline): LNHNV, YYDKDF (reference sequence). In nucleotides, the CDR3 is TGTGCCACCAGCCAAGAAAGGGGACACCTAACCTACGAGCAGTACTTC. Its protein is CATSQERGHLTYEQYF. Using reference TRBV15 and TRBJ2-7 for the parts outside the CDR3, the full variable domain is DAMVIQNPRYQVTQFGKPVTLSCSQTLNHNVMYWYQQKSSQAPKLLFHYYDKDFNNEADTPDNFQSRRPNTSFCFLDIRSPGLGDTAMYLCATSQERGHLTYEQYFGPGTRLTVT.

The rearrangement links TRBV18 to TRBJ2-1, with TRBD1 identical over 9 bases. V lost 2 bases, J lost 6 bases, and 2 bases stayed unmatched. CDR3 length: 14 residues. The V gene's germline CDR1 is KGHSH and CDR2 LQKENI. The CDR3 spells CASSPLTGGNEQFF. CDR3 coding DNA: TGTGCCAGCTCACCATTGACAGGGGGCAATGAGCAGTTCTTC.

The CDR3 DNA follows: TGCGCCAGCAGCACGATCCCGGGACAAAACACCATATATTTT. This sequence encodes CASSTIPGQNTIYF. The J gene is TRBJ1-3, the V gene TRBV5-1, with TRBD1 as a possible D gene (6 bases). The germline V gene has CDR1 SGHRS and CDR2 YFSETQ. V lost 4 bases and J 6 bases, leaving 14 bases between the germline ends. The CDR3 runs to 14 residues.

V is TRBV19 and J is TRBJ2-3; D is possibly TRBD2 (6 bases). Trimming pared 1 base from V and 1 base from J, leaving 6 bases between. Per the germline V gene, CDR1 is LNHDA and CDR2 is SQIVND (reference sequence). The CDR3 runs to 14 residues. CDR3 DNA: TGTGCCAGTAGTATAGCTAGCGGCACAGATACGCAGTATTTT. Its protein product is CASSIASGTDTQYF.

The J gene is TRBJ2-1, the V gene TRBV30, with D maybe TRBD1 (6 bases). Germline assignment: CDR1 GTSNPN and CDR2 SVGIG (reference sequence). CDR3 length equals 14 residues. The V gene lost 4 bases and the J gene lost 8 bases, with 18 bases spanning the gap. CDR3 region: CAWTLGQAGDEQFF. DNA of the CDR3: TGTGCCTGGACCCTGGGACAAGCAGGGGATGAGCAGTTCTTC.

Only a few counts were recorded for this clone. The CDR3 region is CASSDGTSGYEQYV. CDR3 nucleotides: TGTGCCAGCAGTGACGGGACTAGCGGTTACGAGCAGTACGTC. The chain links TRBV6-1 to TRBJ2-7; 11 nucleotides match TRBD2. Per germline, CDR1 MNHNS and CDR2 SASEGT. This CDR3 contains 14 residues. With 3 bases clipped from V and 4 bases from J, the junction kept 2 bases outside the gene matches.

This clone occurred a few times. The chain is built from TRBV9 and TRBJ2-2, with TRBD2 matching over 13 bases. This CDR3 spans 16 amino acids. The V gene's germline CDR1 is SGDLS and CDR2 YYNGEE. V was clipped by 2 bases and J by 8 bases; unmatched bases: 6. CDR3 DNA: TGTGCCAGCAGCGTCTGGGGACTAGCGGGAAGTGGGGAGCTGTTTTTT. Protein product: CASSVWGLAGSGELFF.

At least ten counts were recorded for this clone. The chain combines TRBV18 with TRBJ2-1; 9 bases map to TRBD2. The germline gives CDR1 KGHSH, CDR2 LQKENI. Trimming took 3 bases from V and 3 from J; bases not matched to a gene: 6. The CDR3 length is 16 residues. In DNA form, the CDR3 reads TGTGCCAGCTCACCCCTTAGCGGGAGAGACTACAATGAGCAGTTCTTC. Its translation: CASSPLSGRDYNEQFF. The variable domain in full, completed from reference TRBV18 and TRBJ2-1, reads NAGVMQNPRHLVRRRGQEARLRCSPMKGHSHVYWYRQLPEEGLKFMVYLQKENIIDESGMPKERFSAEFPKEGPSILRIQQVVRGDSAAYFCASSPLSGRDYNEQFFGPGTRLTVL.

This clone was observed a handful of times. The chain links TRBV7-9 to TRBJ2-7, with D tentatively TRBD1 or TRBD2 (5 bases each). The germline V gene has CDR1 SEHNR and CDR2 FQNEAQ (reference sequence). This CDR3 contains 14 residues. V was trimmed by 5 bases and J by 2 bases, leaving 13 bases between them. The CDR3 sequence: CASSHRDRAYEQYF. DNA of the CDR3: TGTGCCAGCAGCCACCGGGACCGGGCCTACGAGCAGTACTTC.

The chain recombines TRBV2 with TRBJ2-5, with 13 bases lining up with TRBD2. CDR3 length equals 17 residues. Germline CDR1 is SNHLY and CDR2 is FYNNEI. The J segment lost 2 bases and the V segment lost 9 bases, leaving 12 bases of the junction unmatched. The CDR3 coding sequence is TGTGCCAGGACAAAAATAGGACTAGCGGGGGAACAAGAGACCCAGTACTTC. It specifies CARTKIGLAGEQETQYF. Filled out from reference TRBV2 and TRBJ2-5, the complete variable domain reads EPEVTQTPSHQVTQMGQEVILRCVPISNHLYFYWYRQILGQKVEFLVSFYNNEISEKSEIFDDQFSVERPDGSNFTLKIRSTKLEDSAMYFCARTKIGLAGEQETQYFGPGTRLLVL.

The V and J genes are TRBV7-2 and TRBJ2-3; 11 positions match TRBD2. The CDR3 has 16 amino acids. Germline CDR1 SGHTA, CDR2 FQGNSA. With V trimmed by 5 bases and J by 2 bases, 6 bases remained unmatched. CDR3 nucleotides: TGTGCCAGCAGCCAGGGACTAGCGGTACCCACAGATACGCAGTATTTT. Protein: CASSQGLAVPTDTQYF.

The chain combines TRBV7-9 with TRBJ2-2; D gene unclear. Trimming left V 6 bases short and J 3 bases short, with 11 bases between. CDR3 length: 14 residues. CDR1 is SEHNR and CDR2 is FQNEAQ in the germline V gene (reference sequence). The CDR3 DNA follows: TGTGCCAGCAGGCTACGTGCGGACACCGGGGAGCTGTTTTTT. This sequence encodes CASRLRADTGELFF.